This T cell receptor beta chain was observed in a study of blood T cell repertoires in COVID-19. On the study more broadly: T cells, B-cell-depleted T cells, or PBMCs supplied cDNA or gDNA.

Deletions cut 3 bases from V and 1 base from J, with 17 bases between. The CDR3 has 17 residues. Germline V gene lookup returns CDR1 SGHTA and CDR2 FQGTGA. As handled by the study authors: Amplification from reference gene primers served as the basis for estimated nucleated cell counts. The method was immunoSEQ multiplex PCR; TCRdb's version includes in-frame clones alone and lacks a portion of them. V, J and clone size reflect that table, while D and trimming were determined from the DNA. The table has around 250,000 clones, around 93% seen once; the top ten hold 1.2%. Participants had their cohort set by participant-reported clinical history.

This receptor was identified in a human donor in a cohort exposed to, infected with or recovered from COVID-19 (not recorded which). The donor label of this sample is uncertain. The sequencing sample was made of PBMCs or T cells enriched from blood (not recorded which). The chain carries TRBV7-3 and TRBJ2-3, with a weak D call TRBD2 (5 bases). The CDR3 is CASSFQSGRRGTDTQYF. For the CDR3, the DNA is TGTGCCAGCAGCTTCCAATCGGGTCGGCGGGGCACAGATACGCAGTATTTT.